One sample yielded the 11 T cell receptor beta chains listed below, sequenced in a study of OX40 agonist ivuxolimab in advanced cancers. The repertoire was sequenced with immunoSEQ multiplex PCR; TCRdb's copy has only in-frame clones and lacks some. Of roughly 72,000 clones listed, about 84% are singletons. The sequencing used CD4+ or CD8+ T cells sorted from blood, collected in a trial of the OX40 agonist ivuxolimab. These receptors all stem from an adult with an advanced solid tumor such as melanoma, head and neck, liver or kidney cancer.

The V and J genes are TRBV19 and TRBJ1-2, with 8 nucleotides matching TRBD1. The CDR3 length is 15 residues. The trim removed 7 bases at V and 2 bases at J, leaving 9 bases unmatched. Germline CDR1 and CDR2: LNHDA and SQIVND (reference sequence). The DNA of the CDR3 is TGTGCCAGTATCCCAGGACAGGGCGGCAACTATGGCTACACCTTC. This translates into CASIPGQGGNYGYTF.

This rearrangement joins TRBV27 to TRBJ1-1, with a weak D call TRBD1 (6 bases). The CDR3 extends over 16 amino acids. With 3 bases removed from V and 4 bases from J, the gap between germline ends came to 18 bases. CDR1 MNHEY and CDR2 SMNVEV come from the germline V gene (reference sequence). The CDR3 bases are TGTGCCAGCAGTTTTCGGGGTCTGTGGGGGCGCACTGAAGCTTTCTTT. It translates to CASSFRGLWGRTEAFF.

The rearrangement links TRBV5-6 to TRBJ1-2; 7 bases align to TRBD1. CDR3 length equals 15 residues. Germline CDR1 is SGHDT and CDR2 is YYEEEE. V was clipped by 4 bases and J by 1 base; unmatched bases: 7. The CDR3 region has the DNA TGTGCCAGCAGCAGAGGACAGGCGAGTAACTATGGCTACACCTTC. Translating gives CASSRGQASNYGYTF.

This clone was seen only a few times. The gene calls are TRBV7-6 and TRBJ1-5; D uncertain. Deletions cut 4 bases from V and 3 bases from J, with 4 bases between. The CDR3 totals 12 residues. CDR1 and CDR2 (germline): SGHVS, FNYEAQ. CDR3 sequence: CASSSPNQPQHF. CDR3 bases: TGTGCCAGCAGCTCCCCCAATCAGCCCCAGCATTTT.

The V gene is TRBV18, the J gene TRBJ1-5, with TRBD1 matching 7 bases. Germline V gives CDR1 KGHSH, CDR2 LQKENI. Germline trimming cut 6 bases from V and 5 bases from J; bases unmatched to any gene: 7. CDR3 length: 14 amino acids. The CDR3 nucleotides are TGTGCCAGCTCTCTTCAGGGGGGCGATCAGCCCCAGCATTTT. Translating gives CASSLQGGDQPQHF. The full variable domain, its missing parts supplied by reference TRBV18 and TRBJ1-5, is NAGVMQNPRHLVRRRGQEARLRCSPMKGHSHVYWYRQLPEEGLKFMVYLQKENIIDESGMPKERFSAEFPKEGPSILRIQQVVRGDSAAYFCASSLQGGDQPQHFGDGTRLSIL.

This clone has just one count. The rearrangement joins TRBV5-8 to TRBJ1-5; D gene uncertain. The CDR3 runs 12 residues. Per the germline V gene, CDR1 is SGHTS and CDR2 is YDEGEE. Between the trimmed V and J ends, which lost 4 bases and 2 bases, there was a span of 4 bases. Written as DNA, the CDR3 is TGTGCCAGCAGCCTTGGCAATCAGCCCCAGCATTTT. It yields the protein CASSLGNQPQHF. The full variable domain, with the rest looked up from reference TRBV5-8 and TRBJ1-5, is EAGVTQSPTHLIKTRGQQATLRCSPISGHTSVYWYQQALGLGLQFLLWYDEGEERNRGNFPPRFSGRQFPNYSSELNVNALELEDSALYLCASSLGNQPQHFGDGTRLSIL.

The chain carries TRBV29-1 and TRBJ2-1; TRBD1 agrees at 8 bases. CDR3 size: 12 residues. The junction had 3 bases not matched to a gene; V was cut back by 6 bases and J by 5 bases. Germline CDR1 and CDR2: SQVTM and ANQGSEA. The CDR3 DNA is TGCAGCGTCGGACAGGGTAACAATGAGCAGTTCTTC. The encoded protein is CSVGQGNNEQFF.

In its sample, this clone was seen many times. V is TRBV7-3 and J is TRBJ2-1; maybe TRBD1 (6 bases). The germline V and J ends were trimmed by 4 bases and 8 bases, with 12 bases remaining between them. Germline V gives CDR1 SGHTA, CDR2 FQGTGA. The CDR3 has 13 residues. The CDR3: CASSYGTSDEQFF. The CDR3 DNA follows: TGTGCCAGCAGCTACGGGACATCTGATGAGCAGTTCTTC.

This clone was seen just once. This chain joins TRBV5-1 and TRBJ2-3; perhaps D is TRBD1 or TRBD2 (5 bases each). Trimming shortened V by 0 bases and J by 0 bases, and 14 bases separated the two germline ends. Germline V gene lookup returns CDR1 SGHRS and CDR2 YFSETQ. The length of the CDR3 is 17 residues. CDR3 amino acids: CASSLGGTLASTDTQYF. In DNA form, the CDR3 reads TGCGCCAGCAGCTTGGGGGGGACGCTGGCTAGCACAGATACGCAGTATTTT.

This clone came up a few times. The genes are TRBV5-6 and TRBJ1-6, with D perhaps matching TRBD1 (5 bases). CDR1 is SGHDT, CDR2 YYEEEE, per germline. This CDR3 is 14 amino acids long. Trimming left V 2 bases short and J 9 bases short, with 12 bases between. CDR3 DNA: TGTGCCAGCAGCTTAGTCAGGGTCCGTTCACCCCTCCACTTT. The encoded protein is CASSLVRVRSPLHF.

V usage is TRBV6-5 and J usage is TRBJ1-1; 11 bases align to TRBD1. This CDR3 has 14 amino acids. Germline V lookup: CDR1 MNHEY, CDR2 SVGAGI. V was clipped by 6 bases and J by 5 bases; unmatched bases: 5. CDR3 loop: CASRRDRGDTEAFF. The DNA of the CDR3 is TGTGCCAGCAGAAGGGACAGGGGGGATACTGAAGCTTTCTTT.